This T cell receptor beta chain derives from a study of blood T cell repertoires in COVID-19. Overall study: COVID-19 samples, acute and convalescent, were from the United States, Italy and Spain. PBMCs, B-cell-depleted T cells, or T cells were the source of the cDNA or gDNA that made up the material.

Authors' processing steps: Scientists estimated how many nucleated cells there were by amplifying reference gene primers. The table came from immunoSEQ multiplex PCR; TCRdb's copy has only in-frame clones and leaves some out. V and J calls and clone size are copied from that table; D and trimming were computed from the DNA. The sample holds around 100,000 clones, 88% seen once. The CDR3 extends over 15 amino acids. V was cut by 6 bases and J by 7 bases, with 18 bases left in between. Germline lookup yields CDR1 SNHLY and CDR2 FYNNEI. Sample: peripheral blood. The clonotype originates from a woman aged 55-69 years with acute or convalescent COVID-19. This chain links TRBV2 with TRBJ1-4, with D unclear. The CDR3 region is CASRSGSRPSEKLFF. CDR3 coding DNA: TGTGCCAGCAGGTCCGGGAGCCGACCTAGTGAAAAACTGTTTTTT.